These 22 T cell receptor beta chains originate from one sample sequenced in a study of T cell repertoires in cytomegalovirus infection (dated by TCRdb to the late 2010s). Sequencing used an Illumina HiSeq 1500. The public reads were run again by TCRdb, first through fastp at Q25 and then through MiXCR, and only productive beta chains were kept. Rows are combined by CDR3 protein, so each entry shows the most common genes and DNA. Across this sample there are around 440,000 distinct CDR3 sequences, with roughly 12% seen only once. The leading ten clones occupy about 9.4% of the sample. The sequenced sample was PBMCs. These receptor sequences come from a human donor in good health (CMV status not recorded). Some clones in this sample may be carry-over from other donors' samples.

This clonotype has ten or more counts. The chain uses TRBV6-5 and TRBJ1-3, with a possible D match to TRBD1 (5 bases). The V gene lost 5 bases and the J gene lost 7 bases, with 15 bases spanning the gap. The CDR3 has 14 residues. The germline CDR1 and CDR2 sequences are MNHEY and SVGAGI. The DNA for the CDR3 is TGTGCCAGCAGTCCTAATGGAGGGGTCAACACCATATATTTT. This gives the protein CASSPNGGVNTIYF.

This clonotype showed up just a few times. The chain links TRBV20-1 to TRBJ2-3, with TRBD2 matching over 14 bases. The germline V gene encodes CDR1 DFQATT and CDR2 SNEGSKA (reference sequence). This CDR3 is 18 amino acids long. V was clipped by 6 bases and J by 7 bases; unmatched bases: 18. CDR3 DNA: TGCAGTGCGGGGAGACTAGCGGGGGGGCCTCAGTTAAGAAATACGCAGTATTTT. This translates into CSAGRLAGGPQLRNTQYF.

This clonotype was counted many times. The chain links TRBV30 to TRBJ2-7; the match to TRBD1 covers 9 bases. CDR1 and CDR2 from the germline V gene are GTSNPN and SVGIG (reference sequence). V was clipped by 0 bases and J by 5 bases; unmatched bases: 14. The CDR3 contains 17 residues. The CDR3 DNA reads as TGTGCCTGGAGTGTAAAAGCGGGACAGGGCCGAGGAGACGAGCAGTACTTC. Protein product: CAWSVKAGQGRGDEQYF.

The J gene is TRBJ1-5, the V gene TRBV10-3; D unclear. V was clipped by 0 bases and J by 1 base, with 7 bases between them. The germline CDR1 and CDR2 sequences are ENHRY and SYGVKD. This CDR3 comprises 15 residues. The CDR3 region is CAISESGESNQPQHF. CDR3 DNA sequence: TGTGCCATCAGTGAGTCCGGTGAGAGCAATCAGCCCCAGCATTTT.

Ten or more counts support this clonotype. Here the CDR3 DNA reads TGTGCCAGCAGCCAAGACGGCTATGGCTACACCTTC. Translated, it gives CASSQDGYGYTF. This chain uses TRBV14 with TRBJ1-2; D is unresolved. CDR3 length equals 12 residues. The V gene lost 0 bases and the J gene lost 4 bases, with 3 bases spanning the gap. The germline V gene encodes CDR1 SGHDN and CDR2 FVKESK.

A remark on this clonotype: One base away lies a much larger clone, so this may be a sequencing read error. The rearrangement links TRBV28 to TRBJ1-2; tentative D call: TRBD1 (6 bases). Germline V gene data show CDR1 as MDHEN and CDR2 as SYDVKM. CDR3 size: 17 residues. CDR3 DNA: TGTGCCAGCAGTCCATGGACAGTAAGGGGAAGCGGCTATGCCTACACCTTC. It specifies CASSPWTVRGSGYAYTF.

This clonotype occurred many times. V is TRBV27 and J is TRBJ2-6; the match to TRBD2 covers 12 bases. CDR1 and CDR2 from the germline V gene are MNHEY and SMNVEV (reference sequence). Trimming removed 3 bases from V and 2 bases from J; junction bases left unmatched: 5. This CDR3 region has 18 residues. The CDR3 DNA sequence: TGTGCCAGCAGTTTTTGGCTAGCGGGAGGGCCTGGGGCCAACGTCCTGACTTTC. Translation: CASSFWLAGGPGANVLTF.

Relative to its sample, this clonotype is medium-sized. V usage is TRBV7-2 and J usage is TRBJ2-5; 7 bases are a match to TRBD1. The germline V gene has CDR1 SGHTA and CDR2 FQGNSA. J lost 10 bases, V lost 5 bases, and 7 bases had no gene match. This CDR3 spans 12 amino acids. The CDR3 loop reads CASSPTGPDQYF. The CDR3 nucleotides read TGTGCCAGCAGCCCGACAGGGCCGGACCAGTACTTC.

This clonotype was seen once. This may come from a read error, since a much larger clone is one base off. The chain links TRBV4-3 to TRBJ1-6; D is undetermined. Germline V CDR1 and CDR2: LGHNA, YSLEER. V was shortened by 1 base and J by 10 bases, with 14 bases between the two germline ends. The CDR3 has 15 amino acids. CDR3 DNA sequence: TGCGCCAGCAGCCAAGTAACCGTTGCGGAATCACCCCTCCACTTT. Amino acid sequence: CASSQVTVAESPLHF.

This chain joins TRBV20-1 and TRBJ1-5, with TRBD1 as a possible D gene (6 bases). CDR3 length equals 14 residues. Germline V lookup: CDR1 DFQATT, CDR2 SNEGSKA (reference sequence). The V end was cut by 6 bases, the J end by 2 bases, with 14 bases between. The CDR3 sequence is CSARGANGNQPQHF. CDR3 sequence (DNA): TGCAGTGCAAGGGGGGCCAACGGCAATCAGCCCCAGCATTTT.

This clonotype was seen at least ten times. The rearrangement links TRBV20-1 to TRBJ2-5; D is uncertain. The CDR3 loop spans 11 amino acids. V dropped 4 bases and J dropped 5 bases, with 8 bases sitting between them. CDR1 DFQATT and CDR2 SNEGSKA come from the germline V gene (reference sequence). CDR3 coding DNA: TGCAGTGCTAAGATCACGGAGACCCAGTACTTC. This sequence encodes CSAKITETQYF.

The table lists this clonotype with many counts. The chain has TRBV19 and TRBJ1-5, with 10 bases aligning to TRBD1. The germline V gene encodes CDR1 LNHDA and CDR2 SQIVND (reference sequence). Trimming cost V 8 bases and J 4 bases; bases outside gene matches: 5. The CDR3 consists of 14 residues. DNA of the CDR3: TGTGCCAGTGGACGGACAGGGGGGAATCAGCCCCAGCATTTT. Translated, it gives CASGRTGGNQPQHF.

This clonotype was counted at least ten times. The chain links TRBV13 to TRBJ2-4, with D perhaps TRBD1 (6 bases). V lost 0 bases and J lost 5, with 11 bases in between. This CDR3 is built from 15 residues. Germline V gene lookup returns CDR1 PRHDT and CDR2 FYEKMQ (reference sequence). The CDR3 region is CASSLGMAGENIQYF. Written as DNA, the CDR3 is TGTGCCAGCAGCTTAGGCATGGCAGGGGAAAACATTCAGTACTTC.

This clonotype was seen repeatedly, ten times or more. CDR3 loop: CASSFPGGPREQFF. In nucleotides, the CDR3 is TGTGCCAGCAGTTTTCCGGGAGGGCCGCGCGAGCAGTTCTTC. V and J are TRBV12-3 or TRBV12-4 and TRBJ2-1, with TRBD2 matching 8 bases. V gave up 3 bases and J gave up 10 bases; unmatched junction bases: 8. This CDR3 spans 14 amino acids.

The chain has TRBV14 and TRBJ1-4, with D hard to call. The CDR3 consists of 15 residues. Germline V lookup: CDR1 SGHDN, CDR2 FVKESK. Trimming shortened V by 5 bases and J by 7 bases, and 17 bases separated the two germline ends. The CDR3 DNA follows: TGTGCCAGCAGCGCCCGAGCTTCGGCGGGTGAAAAACTGTTTTTT. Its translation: CASSARASAGEKLFF.

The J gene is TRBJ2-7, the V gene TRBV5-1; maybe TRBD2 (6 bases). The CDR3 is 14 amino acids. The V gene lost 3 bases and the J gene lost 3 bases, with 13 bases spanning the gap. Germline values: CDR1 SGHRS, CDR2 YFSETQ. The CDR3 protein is CASSWGDGYYEQYF. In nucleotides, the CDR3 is TGCGCCAGCAGCTGGGGGGACGGATACTACGAGCAGTACTTC.

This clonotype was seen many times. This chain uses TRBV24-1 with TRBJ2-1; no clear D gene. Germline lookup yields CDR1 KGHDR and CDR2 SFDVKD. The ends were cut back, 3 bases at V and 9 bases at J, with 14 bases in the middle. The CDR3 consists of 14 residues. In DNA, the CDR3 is TGTGCCACCAGTGATCCCCTAGACCCCCGTGAGCAGTTCTTC. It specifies CATSDPLDPREQFF.

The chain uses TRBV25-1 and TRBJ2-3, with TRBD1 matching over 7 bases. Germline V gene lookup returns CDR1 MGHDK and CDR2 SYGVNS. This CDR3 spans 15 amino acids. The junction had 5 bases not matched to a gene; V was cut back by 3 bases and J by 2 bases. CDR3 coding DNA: TGTGCCAGCAGTGACCAGACAGGGCACACAGATACGCAGTATTTT. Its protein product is CASSDQTGHTDTQYF.

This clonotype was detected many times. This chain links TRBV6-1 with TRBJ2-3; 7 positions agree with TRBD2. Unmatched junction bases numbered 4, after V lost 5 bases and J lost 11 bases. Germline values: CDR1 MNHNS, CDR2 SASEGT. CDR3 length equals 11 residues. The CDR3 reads CASSNLAVQYF. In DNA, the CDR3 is TGTGCCAGCAGTAACCTAGCGGTGCAGTATTTT.

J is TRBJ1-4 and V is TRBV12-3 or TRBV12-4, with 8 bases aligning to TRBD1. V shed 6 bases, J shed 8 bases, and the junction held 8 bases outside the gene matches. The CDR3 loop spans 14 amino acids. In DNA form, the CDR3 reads TGTGCCAGCAGAACCGGGACAGGACGGGAAAAACTGTTTTTT. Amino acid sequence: CASRTGTGREKLFF.

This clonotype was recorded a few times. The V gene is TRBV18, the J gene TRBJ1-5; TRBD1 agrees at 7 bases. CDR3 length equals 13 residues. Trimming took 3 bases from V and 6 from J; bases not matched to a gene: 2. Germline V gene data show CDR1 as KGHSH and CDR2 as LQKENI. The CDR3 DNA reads TGTGCCAGCTCACCGACAGGGCTTCAGCCCCAGCATTTT. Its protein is CASSPTGLQPQHF.

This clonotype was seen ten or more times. This CDR3 reads CAISPGSSAHNEQFF. The CDR3 bases are TGTGCCATCAGTCCTGGGAGTTCAGCGCACAATGAGCAGTTCTTC. This chain joins TRBV10-3 and TRBJ2-1, with D possibly matching TRBD2 (5 bases). This CDR3 spans 15 amino acids. Per germline, CDR1 ENHRY and CDR2 SYGVKD. V lost 5 bases and J 5 bases, leaving 16 bases between the germline ends.